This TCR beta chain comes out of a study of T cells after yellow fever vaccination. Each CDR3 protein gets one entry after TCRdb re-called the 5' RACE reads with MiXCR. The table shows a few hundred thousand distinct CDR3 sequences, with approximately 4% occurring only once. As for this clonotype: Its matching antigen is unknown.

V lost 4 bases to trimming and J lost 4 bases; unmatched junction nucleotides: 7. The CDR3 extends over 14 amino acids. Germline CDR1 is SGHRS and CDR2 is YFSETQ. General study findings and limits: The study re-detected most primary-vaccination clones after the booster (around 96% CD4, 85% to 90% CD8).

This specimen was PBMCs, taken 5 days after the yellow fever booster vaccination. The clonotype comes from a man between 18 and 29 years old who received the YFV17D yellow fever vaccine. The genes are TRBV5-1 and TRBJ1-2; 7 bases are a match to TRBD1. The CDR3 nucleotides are TGCGCCAGCAGCCCGGGGGACAGCTCCTATGGCTACACCTTC. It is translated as CASSPGDSSYGYTF.